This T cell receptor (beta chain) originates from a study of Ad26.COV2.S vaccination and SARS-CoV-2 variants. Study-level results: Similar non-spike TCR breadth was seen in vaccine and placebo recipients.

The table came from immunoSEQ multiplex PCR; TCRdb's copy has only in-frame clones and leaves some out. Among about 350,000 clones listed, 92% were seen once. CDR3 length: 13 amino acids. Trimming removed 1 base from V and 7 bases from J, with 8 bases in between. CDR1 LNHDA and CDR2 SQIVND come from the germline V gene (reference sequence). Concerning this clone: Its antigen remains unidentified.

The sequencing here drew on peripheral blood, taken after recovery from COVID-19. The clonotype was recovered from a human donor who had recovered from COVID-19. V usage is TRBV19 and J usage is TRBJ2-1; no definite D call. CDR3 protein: CASSIGAANEQFF. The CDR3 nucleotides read TGTGCCAGTAGTATAGGGGCAGCAAATGAGCAGTTCTTC.